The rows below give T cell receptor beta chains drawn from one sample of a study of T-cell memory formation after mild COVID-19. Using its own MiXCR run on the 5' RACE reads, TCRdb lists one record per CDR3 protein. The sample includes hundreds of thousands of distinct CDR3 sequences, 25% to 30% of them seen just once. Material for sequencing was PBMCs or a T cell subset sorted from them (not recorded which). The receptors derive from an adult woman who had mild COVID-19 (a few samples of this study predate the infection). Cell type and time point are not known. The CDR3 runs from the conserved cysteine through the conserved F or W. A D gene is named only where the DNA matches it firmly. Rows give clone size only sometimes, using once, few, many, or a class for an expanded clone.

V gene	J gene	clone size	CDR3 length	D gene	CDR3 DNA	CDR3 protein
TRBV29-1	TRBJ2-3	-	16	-	TGCAGCGCCGCGGGGCTGACAGGGCGCAGCACAGATACGCAGTATTTT	CSAAGLTGRSTDTQYF
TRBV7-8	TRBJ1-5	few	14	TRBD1	TGTGCCAGCAGCTCGGGACAGCAGAATCAGCCCCAGCATTTT	CASSSGQQNQPQHF
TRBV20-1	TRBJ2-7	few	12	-	TGCAGTGCGTCTCAGGGTCTCGGCGAGCAGTACTTC	CSASQGLGEQYF
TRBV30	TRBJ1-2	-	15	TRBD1	TGTGCCTGGAGTGTAGGACAGGCCACCCACTATGGCTACACCTTC	CAWSVGQATHYGYTF
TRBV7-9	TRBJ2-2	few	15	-	TGTGCCAGCAGCTGGCCCCTTGTGGGTACCGGGGAGCTGTTTTTT	CASSWPLVGTGELFF
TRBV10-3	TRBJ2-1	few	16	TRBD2	TGTGCCATCAGTGAGTCTGCTAGCGGGAGTGACAATGAGCAGTTCTTC	CAISESASGSDNEQFF
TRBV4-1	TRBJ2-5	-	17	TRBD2	TGCGCCAGCAGCCAAGATTTGGTGGCGGGGGGTCGAGAGACCCAGTACTTC	CASSQDLVAGGRETQYF
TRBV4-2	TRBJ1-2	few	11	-	TGTGCCAGCAGCCAGGCCCTGAGGACCGCCTTC	CASSQALRTAF
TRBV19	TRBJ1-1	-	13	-	TGTGCCAGTAGTATGAGGGTGAACACTGAAGCTTTCTTT	CASSMRVNTEAFF
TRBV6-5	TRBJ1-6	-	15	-	TGTGCCAGCAGTTACGACGAGGAGCGGTTGTCACCCCTCCACTTT	CASSYDEERLSPLHF
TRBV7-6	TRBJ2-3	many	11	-	TGTGCCAGCACCAGCACAGATACGCAGTATTTT	CASTSTDTQYF
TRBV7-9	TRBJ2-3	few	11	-	TGTGCCAGCCATCACGCAGATACGCAGTATTTT	CASHHADTQYF
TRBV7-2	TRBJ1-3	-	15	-	TGTGCCAGCAGCCCAGACCGTAGCTCTGGAAACACCATATATTTT	CASSPDRSSGNTIYF
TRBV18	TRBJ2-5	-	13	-	TGTGCCAGCTCACAGGACACCTACGAGACCCAGTACTTC	CASSQDTYETQYF
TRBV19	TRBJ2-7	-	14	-	TGTGCCAGTAGTATGGAAGGACCGGGGCACGAGCAGTACTTC	CASSMEGPGHEQYF
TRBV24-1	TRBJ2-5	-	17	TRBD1	TGTGCCACCAGTGACAACATAAGGGGGCAGGGAAATGAGACCCAGTACTTC	CATSDNIRGQGNETQYF
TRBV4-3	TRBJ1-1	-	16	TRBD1	TGCGCCAGCAGCCCGGGACAGGGTTACATGAACACTGAAGCTTTCTTT	CASSPGQGYMNTEAFF
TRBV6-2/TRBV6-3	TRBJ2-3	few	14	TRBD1	TGTGCCAGCAGTTACGGACAGGGTGCAGATACGCAGTATTTT	CASSYGQGADTQYF
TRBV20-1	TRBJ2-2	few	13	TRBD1	TGCAGTGCTAACAGGGGGGACACCGGGGAGCTGTTTTTT	CSANRGDTGELFF
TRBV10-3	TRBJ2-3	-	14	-	TGTGCCACCCGACGGCAGGCGAGCACAGATACGCAGTATTTT	CATRRQASTDTQYF
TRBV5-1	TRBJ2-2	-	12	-	TGCGCCTCCTGGACGGAGGGCGGGGAGCTGTTTTTT	CASWTEGGELFF
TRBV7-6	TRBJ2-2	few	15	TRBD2	TGTGCCAGCAGCTTGAGCGGGATGAACACCGGGGAGCTGTTTTTT	CASSLSGMNTGELFF
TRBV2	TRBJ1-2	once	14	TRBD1	TGTGCCAGCAGTGGGTCCAGGGGGCCGCAAGGCTACACCTTC	CASSGSRGPQGYTF
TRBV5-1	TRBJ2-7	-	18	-	TGCGCCAGCAGCTTTAACGGAGGGCCTCCCCCCGGGGGCAGCGAGCAGTACTTC	CASSFNGGPPPGGSEQYF
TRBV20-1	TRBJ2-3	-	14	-	TGCAGTGCTAGCGGTAGCGGCAGCACAGATACGCAGTATTTT	CSASGSGSTDTQYF
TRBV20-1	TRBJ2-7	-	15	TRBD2	TGCAGTGCTAGAGATGCCCTAGCGGGGACCTACGAGCAGTACTTC	CSARDALAGTYEQYF
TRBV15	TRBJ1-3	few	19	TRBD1	TGTGCCACCAGCAGAGATCCATCCGAGACAGGGGGCTTTGGAAACACCATATATTTT	CATSRDPSETGGFGNTIYF
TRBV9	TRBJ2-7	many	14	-	TGTGCCAGCAGCGTAGCCATAGGGGCCCACGAGCAGTACTTC	CASSVAIGAHEQYF
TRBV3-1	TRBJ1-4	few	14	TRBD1	TGTGCCAGCAGCCAGGGGACAGAAGGGGAAAAACTGTTTTTT	CASSQGTEGEKLFF
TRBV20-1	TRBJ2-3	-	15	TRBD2	TGCAGTGCTAGAGTTTTAGCGGGGTTATCAGATACGCAGTATTTT	CSARVLAGLSDTQYF
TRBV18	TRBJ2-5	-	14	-	TGTGCCAGCTCACCAGAGTCACGGGGGGAGACCCAGTACTTC	CASSPESRGETQYF
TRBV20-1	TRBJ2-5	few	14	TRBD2	TGCAGTGCTACCCGTGGGAGCGGGAAGGAGACCCAGTACTTC	CSATRGSGKETQYF
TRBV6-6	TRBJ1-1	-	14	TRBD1	TGTGCCAGCAGTCATAACACAGGGGACACTGAAGCTTTCTTT	CASSHNTGDTEAFF